This record looks at one TCR beta chain sequence and its context. Its antigen is not known. Germline values: CDR1 KGHSY, CDR2 FQNENV. The CDR3 loop spans 16 amino acids. The V and J ends lost 7 bases and 6 bases, in that order; junction bases with no gene match: 17. This record belongs to a study of T-cell reconstitution after alpha-beta-depleted transplantation in children. Study results and limitations: When one year had passed after transplant, most T-cell counts and diversity came from newly produced T cells. After transplant, at about two months, alpha-beta T cells were reportedly derived from several hundred expanded graft clones. Certain patients had high TCRbeta diversity at day 60, and it came from recipient T cells and thymic progenitors that survived.

TCRbeta library preparation incorporated unique molecular identifiers. TCRdb processed the PCR reads anew with MiXCR; each CDR3 protein has one entry. The sample carries roughly 100,000 distinct CDR3 sequences, approximately 6% recorded once. This material consisted of PBMCs, mostly from graft donor cells, taken 60 days after TCRalphabeta/CD19-depleted stem cell transplant. The rearrangement joins TRBV16 to TRBJ2-7, with 8 bases that match TRBD1. This sequence originates from a female patient aged 2-10 years who had a stem cell transplant for Fanconi anemia, so the T cells may come from the graft donor. This CDR3 reads CASTRRVTGGIGEQYF. The CDR3 DNA follows: TGTGCCAGCACCAGAAGGGTTACAGGGGGGATTGGCGAGCAGTACTTC.